What follows are 3 T cell receptor beta chains derived from one specimen sequenced in a study of regulatory T cells in long-lasting Graves disease (dated by TCRdb to 2020 to 2023). The time point label for this specimen denotes: newly diagnosed GD, antithyroid drugs for less than 3 months. For both TCR sequencing and RNA sequencing, RNA was extracted from PBMCs in TRIzol. The library relied on multiplex PCR. TCRdb shows the sequencer as Illumina HiSeq 4000. TCR beta libraries were built with iRepertoire HTBI primers and Arm-PCR amplification of CDR3 regions. Clones were called with MiXCR by TCRdb after fastp trimmed the public reads at Q25, and only in-frame beta chains were retained. Records with the same CDR3 protein are collapsed into one entry carrying the most frequent genes and DNA. Within this sample are 580,000 or so distinct CDR3 sequences, with 15% to 20% of them counted one time only. 12% of the sample comes from the top ten.

This sample also belongs to another study, concerning T cells in Graves' hyperthyroidism and ophthalmopathy.

The source material was peripheral blood mononuclear cells (PBMCs), sampled at new diagnosis, from a patient treated with antithyroid drugs. The receptors here all came from a man between 18 and 35 years old with Graves disease. Donor details come from another sample of the same person, matched by shared clones.

There are a few counts of this clonotype. This chain connects TRBV14 to TRBJ2-7, with D unclear. CDR1 is SGHDN and CDR2 is FVKESK in the germline V gene. The CDR3 is 13 residues long. The ends were cut back, 0 bases at V and 3 bases at J, with 6 bases in the middle. CDR3 sequence: CASSQEYRYEQYF. In nucleotides, the CDR3 is TGTGCCAGCAGCCAAGAGTACCGCTACGAGCAGTACTTC.

The rearrangement links TRBV4-1 to TRBJ1-4; D unresolved. The V end lost 4 bases, the J end lost 7 bases, and 13 bases lay between the germline ends. CDR3 length: 14 residues. Germline CDR1 and CDR2: MGHRA and YSYEKL. CDR3 in amino acids: CASSLRRVAEKLFF. The CDR3 DNA sequence: TGCGCCAGCAGCCTCCGTCGCGTGGCTGAAAAACTGTTTTTT.

In this sample, this clonotype turned up many times. For the CDR3, the DNA is TGCGCCAGCAGCCAAATCGGGACAAACTACGAGCAGTACTTC. Translating gives CASSQIGTNYEQYF. J is TRBJ2-7 and V is TRBV5-1; weak D call: TRBD1 (6 bases). The CDR3 sequence is 14 residues long. V gave up 4 bases and J gave up 3 bases, with 14 bases separating them. Germline V gene data show CDR1 as SGHRS and CDR2 as YFSETQ.